These T cell receptor beta chains were read from a single sample in a study of cytomegalovirus exposure and HLA in healthy donors. The repertoire was sequenced with immunoSEQ multiplex PCR; TCRdb's copy has only in-frame clones and lacks some. The table includes under 150,000 clones, roughly 90% detected once. The material sequenced was PBMCs. These receptors came from a young woman in good health and CMV-seropositive. The CDR3 runs from the conserved cysteine through the conserved F or W. The order of the fields is J gene, D gene, clone size, V gene, CDR3 DNA, CDR3 protein. A D gene is named only where the DNA matches it firmly. Clone size, where shown, is once, few, many, or a class for clones that have expanded.

>TRBJ1-2|TRBD1|NA|TRBV7-2
TGTGCCAGCAGCGCGCAGGGGGCTGGAGGCTACACCTTC
CASSAQGAGGYTF
>TRBJ1-2|NA|NA|TRBV19
TGTGCCAGTAGTCCCCCCCCAGGTGACTATGGCTACACCTTC
CASSPPPGDYGYTF
>TRBJ1-1|TRBD1|NA|TRBV11-3
TGTGCCAGCAGCTTTGCCGACAGGGGAAGGACTGAAGCTTTCTTT
CASSFADRGRTEAFF
>TRBJ2-3|NA|once|TRBV4-1
TGCGCCAGCAGCCAAGTAGCTAGCCCAGATACGCAGTATTTT
CASSQVASPDTQYF
>TRBJ1-5|NA|few|TRBV27
TGTGCCAGCAGCCTTAGGGGGGGGAATCAGCCCCAGCATTTT
CASSLRGGNQPQHF
>TRBJ1-5|TRBD1|NA|TRBV5-1
TGCGCCAGCAGCCCCGACAGGGGGGATCAGCCCCAGCATTTT
CASSPDRGDQPQHF
>TRBJ1-4|NA|NA|TRBV7-2
TGTGCCAGCAGCTCTCCCCAGGGCCGCGAAAAACTGTTTTTT
CASSSPQGREKLFF
>TRBJ1-1|NA|NA|TRBV7-9
TGTGCCAGCAGCTTAGCCAGTATTCTGAACACTGAAGCTTTCTTT
CASSLASILNTEAFF
>TRBJ1-1|TRBD1|NA|TRBV7-2
TGTGCCAGCAGCTTACGACAGGGGAGGACTGAAGCTTTCTTT
CASSLRQGRTEAFF
>TRBJ1-2|TRBD1|NA|TRBV29-1
TGCAGCGTCGGACAGGGATATGATGGCTACACCTTC
CSVGQGYDGYTF
>TRBJ2-2|TRBD1|NA|TRBV7-3
TGTGCCAGCAGCCCCGGAACTCGATTTCTACAGGGGCTTGAGAACACCGGGGAGCTGTTTTTT
CASSPGTRFLQGLENTGELFF
>TRBJ1-2|NA|NA|TRBV30
TGTGCCTGGAGTTCCACGACAAGCTATGGCTACACCTTC
CAWSSTTSYGYTF
>TRBJ2-1|TRBD1|NA|TRBV10-3
TGTGCCATCAGTGAGGCCGGGACAGGGGTCGATGAGCAGTTCTTC
CAISEAGTGVDEQFF
>TRBJ1-1|NA|once|TRBV18
TGTGCCAGCTCACCGCCAGGGATCGGTCTCACTGAAGCTTTCTTT
CASSPPGIGLTEAFF
>TRBJ2-7|TRBD1|NA|TRBV7-8
TGTGCCAGCAGAGCCAGGGGTAGACAGGGACCCTACGAGCAGTACTTC
CASRARGRQGPYEQYF
>TRBJ1-5|TRBD1|NA|TRBV5-1
TGCGCCAGCAGCTTGGTAGGGGGACAGGAAGAATATAGCAATCAGCCCCAGCATTTT
CASSLVGGQEEYSNQPQHF
>TRBJ2-1|NA|NA|TRBV2
TGTGCCAGCAGTGGAATCGGCGGGGTTCATGAGCAGTTCTTC
CASSGIGGVHEQFF
>TRBJ2-7|NA|NA|TRBV2
TGTGCCAGCAGTGAAGGGGCAGGACAATACTACGAGCAGTACTTC
CASSEGAGQYYEQYF
>TRBJ2-1|NA|NA|TRBV5-1
TGCGCCAGCAGCTTGGATGGGGCTGGGAATGAGCAGTTCTTC
CASSLDGAGNEQFF
>TRBJ1-1|NA|NA|TRBV27
TGTGCCAGCAGTCCCAACCCTTTCGAAACGGGGGTCGATGAAGCTTTCTTT
CASSPNPFETGVDEAFF
>TRBJ1-1|TRBD1|NA|TRBV7-3
TGTGCCAGCAGCCCTACGACAGGGGGCACTGAAGCTTTCTTT
CASSPTTGGTEAFF
>TRBJ1-2|NA|NA|TRBV5-8
TGTGCCAGCAGCTTGATGAGCGAGCACCGGGGTGGCTACACCTTC
CASSLMSEHRGGYTF
>TRBJ1-6|TRBD1|NA|TRBV30
TGTGCCTGGGGACAGGGGAGCTCCTATAATTCACCCCTCCACTTT
CAWGQGSSYNSPLHF